This T cell receptor beta chain was sequenced in a study of CD8 T cells in ankylosing spondylitis. It was by quantitative 5'-RACE with molecular barcodes that TCR beta libraries were made. TCRdb redid the calling of the 5' RACE reads with MiXCR, one entry per CDR3 protein. Altogether 750,000 to 850,000 distinct CDR3 sequences are present, 10% to 15% being singletons, with the ten largest covering just over 0.5%. Study findings and constraints: Typical of ankylosing spondylitis blood, it appeared, was a TCR beta motif of about eight highly homologous variants.

A few counts support this clonotype. Its specificity is unknown. The DNA is left out, because the CDR3 cannot be placed on it with certainty; the CDR3 is given as TCRdb lists it. 18 amino acids form the CDR3, both terminal residues included. Looked up from germline, CDR1 is DFQATT and CDR2 is SNEGSKA (reference sequence). The clonotype comes from a male donor with ankylosing spondylitis. This chain connects TRBV20-1 to TRBJ2-3; the listed D gene, TRBD1, was not tested against the DNA. Sequences were obtained from blood, either unsorted or a sorted T cell fraction (not recorded which). CDR3 protein: CSDSAVLPKGTPRGTQYF.